This passage covers 24 T cell receptor beta chains from one sample sequenced in a study of beta chain features in type 1 diabetes. The study's findings and limits: People with Type 1 diabetes carried modestly yet significantly shorter TCRB CDR3s in all four CD4+ subsets.

Their specific antigens are unknown. The sequenced template was cDNA made from the entire isolated RNA. The table came from immunoSEQ multiplex PCR; TCRdb's copy has only in-frame clones and leaves some out. The sample lists around 140,000 clones; approximately 10% were seen once. The sample consisted of central memory CD4+ T cells from blood. These receptors were collected from a young man with type 1 diabetes.

In this sample, this clone turned up a few times. The J gene is TRBJ1-4, the V gene TRBV28, with D possibly TRBD1 on 6 matching bases. Germline-derived CDR1 and CDR2 are MDHEN and SYDVKM. The length of the CDR3 is 15 residues. V lost 5 bases and J 8 bases, leaving 18 bases between the germline ends. The CDR3 DNA reads TGTGCCAGCAGTCCTCCAGGGGAGGGCGAAGAAAAACTGTTTTTT. This gives the protein CASSPPGEGEEKLFF. Full variable domain (outside the CDR3, taken from reference TRBV28 and TRBJ1-4): DVKVTQSSRYLVKRTGEKVFLECVQDMDHENMFWYRQDPGLGLRLIYFSYDVKMKEKGDIPEGYSVSREKKERFSLILESASTNQTSMYLCASSPPGEGEEKLFFGSGTQLSVL.

This clone was seen only a few times. The V call is TRBV18, the J call TRBJ1-6, with a weak D call TRBD1 (6 bases). The CDR3 consists of 15 residues. The germline V and J ends were trimmed by 5 bases and 5 bases, with 13 bases remaining between them. Germline V gene sequence: CDR1 KGHSH, CDR2 LQKENI. CDR3: CASSATGRDNSPLHF. The CDR3 nucleotides are TGTGCCAGCTCAGCAACAGGGCGAGATAATTCACCCCTCCACTTT. The entire variable domain, with the rest obtained from reference TRBV18 and TRBJ1-6, is as follows: NAGVMQNPRHLVRRRGQEARLRCSPMKGHSHVYWYRQLPEEGLKFMVYLQKENIIDESGMPKERFSAEFPKEGPSILRIQQVVRGDSAAYFCASSATGRDNSPLHFGNGTRLTVT.

This clone was found a few times. This chain joins TRBV6-5 and TRBJ2-3; TRBD2 agrees at 9 bases. This CDR3 is 14 amino acids long. Germline CDR1 reads MNHEY; CDR2 reads SVGAGI. V lost 6 bases, J lost 4 bases, and 5 bases stayed unmatched. Here the CDR3 DNA reads TGTGCCAGCAGACCGGGACTAGCCCCAGATACGCAGTATTTT. It yields the protein CASRPGLAPDTQYF.

This clone was counted between two and nine times. The CDR3 region is CASSPIQGEGYTF. The DNA of the CDR3 is TGTGCCAGCAGCCCGATCCAAGGAGAGGGCTACACCTTC. V and J are TRBV27 and TRBJ1-2, with D hard to call. The CDR3 is made up of 13 amino acids. The V and J ends lost 6 bases and 8 bases respectively, with 16 bases between them. Looked up from germline, CDR1 is MNHEY and CDR2 is SMNVEV (reference sequence).

This clone was found a few times. The chain combines TRBV28 with TRBJ1-2; D not certain. Germline CDR1 is MDHEN and CDR2 is SYDVKM. CDR3 length equals 14 residues. V lost 2 bases and J lost 3, with 10 bases in between. This chain's CDR3 is CASSLVRRDYGYTF. As DNA, the CDR3 is TGTGCCAGCAGTTTAGTTAGGCGGGACTATGGCTACACCTTC.

This clone turned up a few times. The chain joins TRBV23-1 to TRBJ1-6; maybe TRBD1 (5 bases). TRBV23-1 is classed as an ORF, of uncertain function. The CDR3 runs to 17 residues. Trimming removed 4 bases from V and 9 bases from J, with 22 bases in between. The DNA for the CDR3 is TGCGCCAGCAGTCCAAGGGAGGGCAGGGCGACCCCTTCACCCCTCCACTTT. Its protein product is CASSPREGRATPSPLHF.

This clone was picked up many times. The J gene is TRBJ2-6, the V gene TRBV28; D might be TRBD1 (6 bases). Germline-derived CDR1 and CDR2 are MDHEN and SYDVKM. The V gene lost 4 bases and the J gene lost 0 bases, with 10 bases spanning the gap. This CDR3 contains 16 residues. The CDR3 protein is CASSSRQDSGANVLTF. For the CDR3, the DNA is TGTGCCAGCAGTTCGCGACAGGACTCTGGGGCCAACGTCCTGACTTTC.

The gene calls are TRBV2 and TRBJ1-2; D possibly corresponds to TRBD1 (6 bases). CDR3 length: 14 residues. The V end lost 7 bases, the J end lost 5 bases, and 17 bases lay between the germline ends. Per the germline V gene, CDR1 is SNHLY and CDR2 is FYNNEI. The CDR3 here is CASTLTGVEYGYTF. For the CDR3, the DNA is TGTGCCAGCACCCTGACAGGTGTGGAATATGGCTACACCTTC.

This clone was seen a single time. J is TRBJ2-1 and V is TRBV7-3; a weak D match, TRBD2 (5 bases). Trimming removed 5 bases at V and 11 bases at J, with 13 bases between. This CDR3 is 12 amino acids long. Germline V gives CDR1 SGHTA, CDR2 FQGTGA. CDR3 nucleotide sequence: TGTGCCAGCAGCCGTACCGGGGATCAGCAGTTCTTC. Protein product: CASSRTGDQQFF.

The V and J genes are TRBV6-6 and TRBJ2-5; 9 positions match TRBD2. The length of the CDR3 is 14 residues. In germline, CDR1 is MNHNY, CDR2 SVGAGI (reference sequence). The V and J ends lost 6 bases and 8 bases, in that order; junction bases with no gene match: 10. The CDR3, as DNA: TGTGCCAGCAGATCAGCGGGGGGCTTGATCACCCAGTACTTC. Encoded protein: CASRSAGGLITQYF.

Comments on this clone: Distinct nucleotide sequences in the sample also encode this CDR3. V and J are TRBV5-1 and TRBJ2-5, with 10 positions matching TRBD1. V gave up 4 bases and J gave up 3 bases; unmatched junction bases: 6. The CDR3 extends over 15 amino acids. The V gene's germline CDR1 is SGHRS and CDR2 YFSETQ. CDR3 sequence: CASSRTGTGEETQYF. The CDR3 DNA follows: TGCGCCAGCAGCAGGACCGGGACAGGGGAAGAGACCCAGTACTTC.

This clone came up a few times. This chain connects TRBV12-5 to TRBJ1-5; D perhaps matches TRBD1 (6 bases). V lost 6 bases and J lost 5, with 17 bases in between. The V gene's germline CDR1 is LGHNT and CDR2 FRNRAP. The CDR3 is 15 amino acids. The CDR3 spells CASGPDRGWDQPQHF. The CDR3 DNA reads as TGTGCTAGTGGCCCGGACAGAGGATGGGATCAGCCCCAGCATTTT.

V gene TRBV4-3 combines with J gene TRBJ2-7; no firm D call. The length of the CDR3 is 15 residues. V was clipped by 0 bases and J by 2 bases, with 11 bases between them. Germline V gives CDR1 LGHNA, CDR2 YSLEER. The CDR3 sequence is CASSQESGLTYEQYF. The CDR3 DNA reads TGCGCCAGCAGCCAAGAATCCGGGTTAACCTACGAGCAGTACTTC.

V gene TRBV20-1 combines with J gene TRBJ2-5; D is ambiguous. The length of the CDR3 is 11 residues. CDR1 and CDR2 (germline): DFQATT, SNEGSKA (reference sequence). V was cut by 6 bases and J by 1 base, with 6 bases left in between. For the CDR3, the DNA is TGCAGTGCCGACTTCCAAGAGACCCAGTACTTC. This translates into CSADFQETQYF.

J is TRBJ1-2 and V is TRBV14; unclear D gene. The CDR3 has 12 amino acids. From germline, CDR1 is SGHDN and CDR2 FVKESK. V dropped 0 bases and J dropped 3 bases, with 2 bases sitting between them. The CDR3 DNA reads TGTGCCAGCAGCCAAGACGACTATGGCTACACCTTC. Translation: CASSQDDYGYTF.

The chain recombines TRBV13 with TRBJ1-5; D not resolved. Germline-derived CDR1 and CDR2 are PRHDT and FYEKMQ (reference sequence). V lost 1 base and J 7 bases, leaving 8 bases between the germline ends. The CDR3 loop spans 13 amino acids. This CDR3 is CASSLAGYQPQHF. The CDR3 region has the DNA TGTGCCAGCAGCTTAGCAGGCTACCAGCCCCAGCATTTT.

The chain links TRBV6-5 to TRBJ1-4, with TRBD1 as a possible D gene (6 bases). Between the trimmed V and J ends, which lost 4 bases and 8 bases, there was a span of 14 bases. Germline V gives CDR1 MNHEY, CDR2 SVGAGI. This CDR3 comprises 14 residues. The CDR3 here is CASSLQGEREKLFF. DNA of the CDR3: TGTGCCAGCAGTTTACAGGGAGAGAGGGAAAAACTGTTTTTT.

The rearrangement links TRBV5-1 to TRBJ2-1; 7 positions match TRBD1. This CDR3 is 14 amino acids long. Per germline, CDR1 SGHRS and CDR2 YFSETQ. V gave up 3 bases and J gave up 7 bases; unmatched junction bases: 7. CDR3 loop: CASSSPQGRNEQFF. The CDR3 region has the DNA TGCGCCAGCAGCTCCCCACAGGGGCGAAATGAGCAGTTCTTC.

The chain uses TRBV15 and TRBJ2-1, with TRBD2 matching over 9 bases. V shed 0 bases, J shed 9 bases, and the junction held 9 bases outside the gene matches. The CDR3 is 16 residues long. CDR1 and CDR2 from the germline V gene are LNHNV and YYDKDF (reference sequence). CDR3 coding DNA: TGTGCCACCAGCAGAGATCGTGCGGGGGGGCTGGGTGAGCAGTTCTTC. This gives the protein CATSRDRAGGLGEQFF.

The rearrangement uses TRBV19 and TRBJ2-1; perhaps TRBD1 as D (5 bases). CDR3 length: 16 amino acids. The germline gives CDR1 LNHDA, CDR2 SQIVND (reference sequence). V lost 0 bases and J lost 4, with 13 bases in between. Here the CDR3 DNA reads TGTGCCAGTAGTATAGATATAACAGGCGATTACAATGAGCAGTTCTTC. This codes for CASSIDITGDYNEQFF.

This clone has more than one count but fewer than ten. This chain joins TRBV2 and TRBJ2-5; D gene uncertain. The end of the DNA aligns better with TRBJ2-7, so the J call may be wrong. This CDR3 has 10 amino acids. Germline assignment: CDR1 SNHLY and CDR2 FYNNEI. The CDR3: CASGELEQYF. The CDR3 nucleotides are TGTGCCAGCGGAGAGCTCGAGCAGTACTTC.

A few counts support this clone. In DNA form, the CDR3 reads TGCGCCAGCAGCTCCGGCCAGGGGCACCGCTTTGGGACTAATGAAAAACTGTTTTTT. Protein product: CASSSGQGHRFGTNEKLFF. The genes are TRBV5-1 and TRBJ1-4; D is perhaps TRBD1 (6 bases). CDR1 is SGHRS and CDR2 is YFSETQ in the germline V gene. Trimming removed 3 bases from V and 2 bases from J, with 23 bases in between. CDR3 length: 19 residues.

This clone was observed a few times. The rearrangement links TRBV5-1 to TRBJ2-7, with D perhaps matching TRBD1 (5 bases). From germline, CDR1 is SGHRS and CDR2 YFSETQ. The ends were cut back, 0 bases at V and 3 bases at J, with 13 bases in the middle. The CDR3 spans 15 residues. CDR3 nucleotide sequence: TGCGCCAGCAGCTTGGAGGGGCAGAACTTCTACGAGCAGTACTTC. Amino acids: CASSLEGQNFYEQYF.

V gene TRBV11-2 combines with J gene TRBJ1-6, with no clear D. V lost 4 bases and J lost 7, with 2 bases in between. The CDR3 length is 11 residues. Germline lookup yields CDR1 SGHAT and CDR2 FQNNGV. The DNA of the CDR3 is TGTGCCAGCAGCTCAAATTCACCCCTCCACTTT. Its translation: CASSSNSPLHF.